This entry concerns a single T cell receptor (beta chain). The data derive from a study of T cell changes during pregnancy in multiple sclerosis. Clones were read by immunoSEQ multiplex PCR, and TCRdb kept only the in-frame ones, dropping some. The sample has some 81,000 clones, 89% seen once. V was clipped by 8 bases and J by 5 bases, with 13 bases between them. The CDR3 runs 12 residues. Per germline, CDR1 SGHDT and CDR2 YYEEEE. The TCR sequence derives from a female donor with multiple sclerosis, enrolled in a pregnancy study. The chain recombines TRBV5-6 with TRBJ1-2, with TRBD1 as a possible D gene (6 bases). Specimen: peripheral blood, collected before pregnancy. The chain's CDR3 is CASNREGYGYTF. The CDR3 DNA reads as TGTGCCAGTAACAGGGAAGGGTATGGCTACACCTTC.